This T cell receptor (beta chain) was sequenced for a study of identifying expanded T cells in peripheral blood. Findings and limits, study-wide: Variance in clone template counts between two-week samples significantly increased with total template count across all healthy donors. Differentially abundant clones: around 1.2 between replicates, 15 to 17 at around 14 days, around 20 at four.

The V end lost 6 bases, the J end lost 1 base, and 10 bases lay between the germline ends. The germline gives CDR1 SNHLY, CDR2 FYNNEI. There are 14 residues in the CDR3. Comment on this clone: Its specificity is not known.

During the collection period, no donor immune events like infections were recorded. Some clones are missing from TCRdb's copy, which holds only in-frame ones; the method was immunoSEQ multiplex PCR. This sample has over 100,000 clones, with approximately 90% found just once. The chain employs TRBV2 and TRBJ1-5; D uncertain. The sequence derives from a person aged 18-70 years in good health. The sample was blood. The CDR3 sequence: CASSRQWSNQPQHF. For the CDR3, the DNA is TGTGCCAGCAGCAGACAATGGAGCAATCAGCCCCAGCATTTT.